This entry features one T cell receptor (beta chain) sequence. The method was immunoSEQ multiplex PCR; TCRdb's version includes in-frame clones alone and lacks a portion of them. This sample has about 140,000 clones, with 88% found just once. The data were taken from a study of cytomegalovirus exposure and HLA in healthy donors. This CDR3 spans 16 amino acids. V lost 3 bases to trimming and J lost 0 bases, with 12 bases between them. Germline CDR1 and CDR2: KGHSH and LQKENI. The gene calls are TRBV18 and TRBJ1-5, with D perhaps TRBD1 (6 bases). The source of this sequence is a young woman in good health and CMV-seropositive. The specimen sequenced was PBMCs. CDR3 protein: CASSPDRMYSNQPQHF. For the CDR3, the DNA is TGTGCCAGCTCACCCGACAGGATGTATAGCAATCAGCCCCAGCATTTT.